This TCR beta chain was obtained from a study of cytomegalovirus exposure and HLA in healthy donors. Assay used: immunoSEQ multiplex PCR; TCRdb lists only in-frame clones, some missing. The sample yields 100,000 to 150,000 clones, roughly 89% seen once. J was trimmed by 8 bases and V by 0 bases; bases with no gene match: 6. Germline CDR1 LGHNA, CDR2 YSLEER. The CDR3 is made up of 14 amino acids. Study outcomes and limitations: While the bulk of TCR sequences proved rare, some public TCRs turned up in many donors. That first-cohort TCR clusters tended to co-occur in the 120 or so validation repertoires was found in a later analysis. It was reportedly the case that the classifier diagnosed cytomegalovirus status with high specificity and sensitivity.

Only one count was recorded for this clone. Its specificity is unknown. The TCR sequence derives from a woman aged 18 to 35 in good health and CMV-seronegative. Sequenced material: PBMCs. V usage is TRBV4-3 and J usage is TRBJ1-1; 7 bases are a match to TRBD1. CDR3 DNA sequence: TGCGCCAGCAGCCAAGAAGGGGGCTGGGTAGAAGCTTTCTTT. Residues: CASSQEGGWVEAFF.